This TCR beta chain came from a study of neoadjuvant nivolumab and ipilimumab in lung cancer. In the study overall: Patients got nivolumab 3 mg/kg on days 1, 15 and 29; combination added ipilimumab 1 mg/kg day 1.

The method was immunoSEQ multiplex PCR; TCRdb's version includes in-frame clones alone and lacks a portion of them. The data show tens of thousands of clones, about nine tenths seen once. Germline assignment: CDR1 SGHTA and CDR2 FQGNSA. V was pared by 1 base and J by 10 bases, with 11 bases between. This CDR3 is built from 14 residues. The chain uses TRBV7-2 and TRBJ1-6; D is uncertain. The source of this sequence is an adult with non-small cell lung cancer. Source: peripheral blood, taken after neoadjuvant nivolumab, alone or with ipilimumab, at or shortly before surgery. The CDR3 protein is CASSLESSLSPLHF. The CDR3 bases are TGTGCCAGCAGCTTAGAAAGTAGTTTGTCACCCCTCCACTTT.